This T cell receptor beta chain emerged from a study of OX40 agonist ivuxolimab in advanced cancers. Libraries were prepared by immunoSEQ multiplex PCR; TCRdb keeps only in-frame clonotypes and omits some of them. Among about 90,000 clones listed, approximately 90% were seen once. CDR3 length: 14 residues. CDR1 and CDR2 from the germline V gene are MNHNY and SVGAGI (reference sequence). Trimming took 4 bases from V and 0 from J, leaving 6 bases between them. The gene calls are TRBV6-6 and TRBJ1-4, with D hard to call. This sample comprised CD4+ or CD8+ T cells sorted from blood, obtained in a trial of the OX40 agonist ivuxolimab. The TCR was taken from an adult with an advanced solid tumor such as melanoma, head and neck, liver or kidney cancer. CDR3 sequence reads: CASSLSTTNEKLFF. DNA of the CDR3: TGTGCCAGCAGTTTGTCTACAACTAATGAAAAACTGTTTTTT.